Below, 21 T cell receptor beta chains from the same sample are listed, as sequenced in a study of blood T cell repertoires in COVID-19. The repertoire was sequenced with immunoSEQ multiplex PCR; TCRdb's copy has only in-frame clones and lacks some. The repertoire consists of about 46,000 clones, with about 80% occurring once and the leading ten covering approximately 8.2%. Specimen: peripheral blood. Receptors were obtained from a man in his sixties with acute or convalescent COVID-19.

V and J are TRBV18 and TRBJ1-2, with TRBD1 as a possible D gene (6 bases). CDR3 length equals 14 residues. With 1 base removed from V and 3 bases from J, the gap between germline ends came to 9 bases. Germline V CDR1 and CDR2: KGHSH, LQKENI. The CDR3 here is CASSPQGQHYGYTF. The CDR3 region has the DNA TGTGCCAGCTCACCACAGGGACAACACTATGGCTACACCTTC.

CDR3 in amino acids: CASSVRQGAGTQYF. The CDR3 coding sequence is TGTGCCAGCAGTGTGAGACAGGGGGCAGGGACCCAGTACTTC. The V gene is TRBV2, the J gene TRBJ2-5; 10 nucleotides align to TRBD1. CDR3 size: 14 residues. CDR1 is SNHLY, CDR2 FYNNEI, per germline. V dropped 4 bases and J dropped 7; count of bases not matched to a gene: 6.

The chain combines TRBV13 with TRBJ1-2, with 11 bases fitting TRBD1. V dropped 0 bases and J dropped 3; count of bases not matched to a gene: 6. The V gene's germline CDR1 is PRHDT and CDR2 FYEKMQ (reference sequence). The CDR3 covers 17 residues. CDR3 coding DNA: TGTGCCAGCAGCTTAGGCTGGGGGGACAGGGGGGACTATGGCTACACCTTC. Protein: CASSLGWGDRGDYGYTF.

The V gene is TRBV5-1, the J gene TRBJ2-1, with D possibly being TRBD1 (6 bases). The germline V and J ends were trimmed by 4 bases and 0 bases, with 14 bases remaining between them. The CDR3 covers 16 residues. The germline V gene encodes CDR1 SGHRS and CDR2 YFSETQ. CDR3: CASSDGDTLSYNEQFF. The CDR3 bases are TGCGCCAGCAGCGACGGGGACACCCTCTCCTACAATGAGCAGTTCTTC.

The rearrangement uses TRBV5-1 and TRBJ1-2, with a tentative D call TRBD1 (6 bases). The CDR3 loop spans 18 amino acids. V dropped 5 bases and J dropped 5 bases, with 28 bases sitting between them. Germline assignment: CDR1 SGHRS and CDR2 YFSETQ. The CDR3 reads CASSPTHNRDTYSYGYTF. DNA of the CDR3: TGCGCCAGCAGTCCCACTCATAACCGGGACACCTACTCTTATGGCTACACCTTC.

The V gene is TRBV15, the J gene TRBJ1-5; 7 bases match TRBD1. Unmatched junction bases numbered 5, after V lost 1 base and J lost 5 bases. The CDR3 is 15 residues long. Germline CDR1 is LNHNV and CDR2 is YYDKDF (reference sequence). CDR3 nucleotide sequence: TGTGCCACCAGCAGAGCGCCAGGGGGAGATCAGCCCCAGCATTTT. As protein: CATSRAPGGDQPQHF.

The V gene is TRBV6-5, the J gene TRBJ1-2, with TRBD1 identical over 9 bases. CDR1 is MNHEY and CDR2 is SVGAGI in the germline V gene. The CDR3 covers 15 residues. J was trimmed by 5 bases and V by 5 bases; bases with no gene match: 9. In nucleotides, the CDR3 is TGTGCCAGCAGTCCATATTACGGACAGGGGTATGGCTACACCTTC. Amino acid sequence: CASSPYYGQGYGYTF.

The chain recombines TRBV3-1 (or the pseudogene TRBV3-2) with TRBJ1-5; possible D gene TRBD1, 5 bases. This CDR3 is built from 16 residues. Germline-derived CDR1 and CDR2 are LGHDT and YNNKEL (reference sequence). Between the trimmed V and J ends, which lost 2 bases and 7 bases, there was a span of 18 bases. This CDR3 reads CASSQFRGTAGQPQHF. The CDR3 DNA reads TGTGCCAGCAGCCAATTTAGGGGCACGGCGGGGCAGCCCCAGCATTTT.

CDR3 region: CASGREQETQYF. The CDR3 DNA reads as TGTGCCAGCGGTAGGGAGCAAGAGACCCAGTACTTC. The V gene is TRBV2, the J gene TRBJ2-5; a weak D match, TRBD2 (5 bases). Germline lookup yields CDR1 SNHLY and CDR2 FYNNEI. This CDR3 region has 12 residues. The ends were cut back, 8 bases at V and 2 bases at J, with 9 bases in the middle.

This clone showed up just a few times. The V and J genes are TRBV5-5 and TRBJ1-2; 7 bases match TRBD1. V shed 2 bases and J 6 bases; nucleotides not matched to a gene: 4. The CDR3 sequence is 13 residues long. Per the germline V gene, CDR1 is SGHKS and CDR2 is YYEKEE (reference sequence). CDR3 bases: TGTGCCAGCAGCTTAGGGACAGAACATGGCTACACCTTC. It yields the protein CASSLGTEHGYTF.

The J gene is TRBJ1-1, the V gene TRBV12-3 or TRBV12-4; D uncertain. V lost 8 bases to trimming and J lost 5 bases, with 9 bases between them. CDR3 length: 11 residues. CDR3 sequence reads: CASRLGTEAFF. CDR3 in DNA: TGTGCCAGCCGTCTCGGTACTGAAGCTTTCTTT.

The chain uses TRBV28 and TRBJ2-1; TRBD1 matches at 10 bases. This CDR3 has 16 amino acids. Trimming at V came to 8 bases and at J to 3 bases, leaving 10 bases not matched to a gene. Germline CDR1 is MDHEN and CDR2 is SYDVKM. Written as DNA, the CDR3 is TGTGCCAGCGTGACGTCGGGACAGGGGTACTACAATGAGCAGTTCTTC. It translates to CASVTSGQGYYNEQFF.

This sequence joins TRBV11-2 and TRBJ1-3; D uncertain. CDR3 length: 18 residues. Germline CDR1 is SGHAT and CDR2 is FQNNGV. Trimming pared 0 bases from V and 2 bases from J, leaving 17 bases between. CDR3 sequence reads: CASSLDGWAVQTGNTIYF. The DNA of the CDR3 is TGTGCCAGCAGCTTAGACGGCTGGGCAGTTCAAACTGGAAACACCATATATTTT.

The chain has TRBV19 and TRBJ1-3; TRBD1 agrees at 8 bases. The length of the CDR3 is 16 residues. With 3 bases clipped from V and 0 bases from J, the junction kept 4 bases outside the gene matches. CDR1 is LNHDA, CDR2 SQIVND, per germline (reference sequence). The CDR3 sequence is CASSIGGTGSGNTIYF. The CDR3 DNA follows: TGTGCCAGTAGTATTGGTGGGACAGGCTCTGGAAACACCATATATTTT.

The chain links TRBV6-6 to TRBJ1-1; D is unclear. The ends were cut back, 5 bases at V and 4 bases at J, with 11 bases in the middle. CDR1 is MNHNY and CDR2 is SVGAGI in the germline V gene (reference sequence). There are 13 residues in the CDR3. CDR3 nucleotide sequence: TGTGCCAGCAGTCGCACTTCCCTCACTGAAGCTTTCTTT. Its protein product is CASSRTSLTEAFF.

V usage is TRBV7-2 and J usage is TRBJ2-1; TRBD2 matches 13 bases. Germline-derived CDR1 and CDR2 are SGHTA and FQGNSA. The CDR3 covers 17 residues. With V trimmed by 4 bases and J by 5 bases, 8 bases remained unmatched. The DNA of the CDR3 is TGTGCCAGCAGCTCCGGACTAGCGGGGGTCAAAAACAATGAGCAGTTCTTC. It specifies CASSSGLAGVKNNEQFF.

This clone has a single count. This sequence joins TRBV21-1 and TRBJ2-3; the tabulated D call, TRBD1, remains unverified against the DNA. TRBV21-1 is termed a pseudogene. This CDR3 spans 17 amino acids. In DNA form, the CDR3 reads TGTGCCAGCAGCAAAGCGGTGGGGGACAGGGGCCCAGATACGCAGTATTTT. It translates to CASSKAVGDRGPDTQYF.

The table lists this clone with a few counts. This rearrangement joins TRBV30 to TRBJ1-5; D unresolved. The CDR3 covers 16 residues. The V gene's germline CDR1 is GTSNPN and CDR2 SVGIG (reference sequence). V lost 6 bases, J lost 2 bases, and 20 bases lay in between. As DNA, the CDR3 is TGTGCCTGCCAAGTCGGGGAAATTACGGGCAATCAGCCCCAGCATTTT. Translating it yields CACQVGEITGNQPQHF.

V is TRBV10-3 and J is TRBJ2-3; the D gene is possibly TRBD2 (6 bases). V lost 6 bases to trimming and J lost 5 bases, with 15 bases between them. The CDR3 sequence is 14 residues long. Germline CDR1 reads ENHRY; CDR2 reads SYGVKD. The CDR3 coding sequence is TGTGCCATCAGGCGGGACTCCCAAGGAGATACGCAGTATTTT. Translating it yields CAIRRDSQGDTQYF.

This chain joins TRBV4-1 and TRBJ2-1; 7 positions agree with TRBD1. Trimming removed 0 bases from V and 4 bases from J; junction bases left unmatched: 3. The CDR3 extends over 15 amino acids. Germline V gene lookup returns CDR1 MGHRA and CDR2 YSYEKL. The DNA of the CDR3 is TGCGCCAGCAGCCAAGACGCGACAGGGTACAATGAGCAGTTCTTC. Translated: CASSQDATGYNEQFF.

This clone was counted once. The chain joins TRBV19 to TRBJ1-2; D is undetermined. V was trimmed by 6 bases and J by 5 bases, leaving 16 bases between them. The germline V gene has CDR1 LNHDA and CDR2 SQIVND (reference sequence). The CDR3 length is 14 residues. The CDR3 coding sequence is TGTGCCAGTAGCCCCGGAGTCGGCTTTTATGGCTACACCTTC. Amino acids: CASSPGVGFYGYTF.